One and the same sample provided the 2 T cell receptor beta chains below, sequenced in a study of control samples from healthy donors and cancer patients. The protocol was immunoSEQ multiplex PCR, while the TCRdb copy is restricted to in-frame clones and leaves out a portion. The table lists tens of thousands of clones, about 89% of them singletons, with around 20% in the top ten. Sequencing was done on a sample of blood. These receptors came from a man in his forties or fifties in good health.

The V and J genes are TRBV4-1 and TRBJ1-5, with D unclear. Trimming shortened V by 0 bases and J by 3 bases, and 15 bases separated the two germline ends. CDR1 is MGHRA and CDR2 is YSYEKL in the germline V gene. This CDR3 is built from 17 residues. In nucleotides, the CDR3 is TGCGCCAGCAGCCAAGATTGGAACCAACCTTACAATCAGCCCCAGCATTTT. It translates to CASSQDWNQPYNQPQHF.

The V and J genes are TRBV29-1 and TRBJ2-7; D gene unclear. The CDR3 is 14 residues long. Between the trimmed V and J ends, which lost 6 bases and 6 bases, there was a span of 21 bases. CDR1 and CDR2 from the germline V gene are SQVTM and ANQGSEA. The CDR3 DNA reads TGCAGCGTCAACCCCGGGCCGCCCCCATCCGAGCAGTACTTC. Protein product: CSVNPGPPPSEQYF.